Given below is one T cell receptor beta chain in context. The antigen is unknown. At one end the junction does not follow the germline gene, possibly because of a read error. Reverse transcribing all isolated RNA meant expressed TCRB transcripts were sequenced. Generated by immunoSEQ multiplex PCR, the TCRdb table keeps only in-frame clones and is missing some. Of about 360,000 clones in the sample, over 9.5% were seen once. The authors took one heparinised blood draw, averaging about 120 mL, from each donor. The CDR3 spans 15 residues. Germline lookup yields CDR1 ENHRY and CDR2 SYGVKD. This sample was taken from a study of beta chain features in type 1 diabetes. Points from the study as a whole: PCR, the amplification step, might favor shorter templates, equally in patients and controls. Researchers reported that naive, central memory and Treg TCRB repertoires appeared more similar in patients than in healthy donors. VDJ junctions from patients with type 1 diabetes contained fewer insertions and more deletions.

The sequenced sample was naive CD4+ T cells from blood. This sequence joins TRBV10-3 and TRBJ1-1, with TRBD1 identical over 7 bases. The TCR was taken from a man aged 18 to 29 in good health. The DNA of the CDR3 is TGTGCCATCAGTGAGCCGGGACAGAGGAACACTGAAGCCTTCTTT. The encoded protein is CAISEPGQRNTEAFF.